The 26 T cell receptor beta chains below all came from one sample that was sequenced in a study of shared clonotypes between healthy human individuals. The protocol was immunoSEQ multiplex PCR, while the TCRdb copy is restricted to in-frame clones and leaves out a portion. The table lists some 530,000 clones, approximately 82% of them singletons, with approximately 12% in the top ten. The sample comprised PBMCs. The receptors here all came from a woman aged 40 to 50 in good health. Some clones in this sample may be carry-over from other donors' samples.

The chain has TRBV28 and TRBJ2-7; either TRBD1 or TRBD2 may fit D (6 bases each). The CDR3 has 13 amino acids. V gave up 4 bases and J gave up 3 bases, with 10 bases separating them. The germline gives CDR1 MDHEN, CDR2 SYDVKM. The CDR3 region has the DNA TGTGCCAGCAGTTATGGAGGGGGCTACGAGCAGTACTTC. Protein sequence: CASSYGGGYEQYF.

The chain is built from TRBV2 and TRBJ2-5; D remains unclear. The CDR3 has 12 residues. The ends were cut back, 4 bases at V and 4 bases at J, with 7 bases in the middle. The germline gives CDR1 SNHLY, CDR2 FYNNEI. Written as DNA, the CDR3 is TGTGCCAGCAGTGGAGTGCGAGAGACCCAGTACTTC. Its translation: CASSGVRETQYF.

The rearrangement links TRBV5-6 to TRBJ1-1, with D unclear. V gave up 0 bases and J gave up 7 bases, with 7 bases separating them. Germline-derived CDR1 and CDR2 are SGHDT and YYEEEE. This CDR3 contains 12 residues. The CDR3: CASSLEGSEAFF. CDR3 bases: TGTGCCAGCAGCTTGGAAGGTAGTGAAGCTTTCTTT. The whole variable domain, remainder taken from reference TRBV5-6 and TRBJ1-1, is DAGVTQSPTHLIKTRGQQVTLRCSPKSGHDTVSWYQQALGQGPQFIFQYYEEEERQRGNFPDRFSGHQFPNYSSELNVNALLLGDSALYLCASSLEGSEAFFGQGTRLTVV.

The V call is TRBV18, the J call TRBJ2-1; D perhaps matches TRBD1 (6 bases). With 3 bases removed from V and 0 bases from J, the gap between germline ends came to 12 bases. Per the germline V gene, CDR1 is KGHSH and CDR2 is LQKENI. This CDR3 spans 16 amino acids. CDR3 sequence reads: CASSPVGTNSYNEQFF. The CDR3 DNA reads TGTGCCAGCTCACCGGTGGGGACAAACTCCTACAATGAGCAGTTCTTC.

The chain employs TRBV5-1 and TRBJ2-1; 12 bases map to TRBD1. Germline loops: CDR1 SGHRS, CDR2 YFSETQ. The CDR3 length is 14 residues. V trimming: 4 bases; J trimming: 9 bases; junction bases outside the gene matches: 5. The CDR3 region has the DNA TGCGCCAGCAGCGTGGGACAGGGGGCGATTGAGCAGTTCTTC. The encoded protein is CASSVGQGAIEQFF.

This chain uses TRBV28 with TRBJ2-5; 10 nucleotides match TRBD1. In germline, CDR1 is MDHEN, CDR2 SYDVKM. V was pared by 9 bases and J by 2 bases, with 12 bases of the junction left unmatched. This CDR3 has 16 residues. The CDR3 region has the DNA TGTGCCAGACTCCAGGAGGGACAGGGGCGACAAGAGACCCAGTACTTC. It translates to CARLQEGQGRQETQYF.

Only a few counts were recorded for this clone. The gene calls are TRBV7-9 and TRBJ2-1; 11 nucleotides agree with TRBD2. The CDR3 is made up of 17 amino acids. CDR1 SEHNR and CDR2 FQNEAQ come from the germline V gene (reference sequence). J lost 0 bases, V lost 0 bases, and 1 base had no gene match. CDR3 bases: TGTGCCAGCAGCTTAGCGGGGACTAGCGGCTCCTACAATGAGCAGTTCTTC. Translation: CASSLAGTSGSYNEQFF.

This rearrangement joins TRBV14 to TRBJ2-4; D unclear. Trimming removed 2 bases from V and 0 bases from J, with 8 bases in between. CDR1 is SGHDN, CDR2 FVKESK, per germline. The CDR3 covers 15 residues. The CDR3 loop is CASSQIIGAKNIQYF. As DNA, the CDR3 is TGTGCCAGCAGCCAAATAATAGGAGCCAAAAACATTCAGTACTTC.

The chain combines TRBV30 with TRBJ2-7; no definite D call. The germline V gene encodes CDR1 GTSNPN and CDR2 SVGIG (reference sequence). Trimming took 7 bases from V and 5 from J, leaving 3 bases between them. The CDR3 length is 8 residues. This CDR3 reads CASDEQYF. The DNA of the CDR3 is TGTGCCTCAGACGAGCAGTACTTC. Supplemented by reference TRBV30 and TRBJ2-7, the full variable domain reads SQTIHQWPATLVQPVGSPLSLECTVEGTSNPNLYWYRQAAGRGLQLLFYSVGIGQISSEVPQNLSASRPQDRQFILSSKKLLLSDSGFYLCASDEQYFGPGTRLTVT.

Comment on this clone: This may stem from a read error, because a much larger clone lies one nucleotide away. The chain joins TRBV7-9 to TRBJ1-3, with 7 bases fitting TRBD1. CDR1 is SEHNR, CDR2 FQNEAQ, per germline (reference sequence). The CDR3 is 17 amino acids. The CDR3 loop reads CASSRRTGPTSGNTIDF. The DNA of the CDR3 is TGTGCCAGCAGCCGGAGGACAGGACCCACCTCTGGAAACACCATAGATTTT.

The chain uses TRBV7-9 and TRBJ2-2, with TRBD2 as a possible D gene (5 bases). The V gene lost 1 base and the J gene lost 0 bases, with 9 bases spanning the gap. CDR1 and CDR2 (germline): SEHNR, FQNEAQ (reference sequence). The CDR3 is made up of 16 amino acids. CDR3 in amino acids: CASSLGVGTNTGELFF. The CDR3 DNA reads as TGTGCCAGCAGCTTAGGGGTCGGGACGAACACCGGGGAGCTGTTTTTT. The full variable domain, its missing parts supplied by reference TRBV7-9 and TRBJ2-2, is DTGVSQNPRHKITKRGQNVTFRCDPISEHNRLYWYRQTLGQGPEFLTYFQNEAQLEKSRLLSDRFSAERPKGSFSTLEIQRTEQGDSAMYLCASSLGVGTNTGELFFGEGSRLTVL.

The CDR3 spells CASSVGGTQYEQYF. CDR3 DNA: TGTGCCAGCAGCGTGGGAGGGACACAATACGAGCAGTACTTC. The genes are TRBV9 and TRBJ2-7; the D gene is possibly TRBD2 (7 bases). CDR1 and CDR2 from the germline V gene are SGDLS and YYNGEE. The CDR3 contains 14 residues. Trimming removed 2 bases from V and 4 bases from J, with 13 bases in between. Complete variable domain (other parts from reference TRBV9 and TRBJ2-7): DSGVTQTPKHLITATGQRVTLRCSPRSGDLSVYWYQQSLDQGLQFLIQYYNGEERAKGNILERFSAQQFPDLHSELNLSSLELGDSALYFCASSVGGTQYEQYFGPGTRLTVT.

The chain has TRBV4-2 and TRBJ2-1, with D tentatively TRBD1 (5 bases). Trimming took off 4 bases at V and 4 bases at J, with 11 bases between the two ends. The CDR3 has 14 amino acids. Germline CDR1 LGHNA, CDR2 YNFKEQ. CDR3 region: CASSPLGQYNEQFF. The CDR3 DNA follows: TGTGCCAGCAGCCCACTGGGGCAATACAATGAGCAGTTCTTC.

This chain connects TRBV6-5 to TRBJ2-3; 10 positions match TRBD1. V trimming: 4 bases; J trimming: 5 bases; junction bases outside the gene matches: 6. The CDR3 has 15 amino acids. Germline CDR1 and CDR2: MNHEY and SVGAGI. For the CDR3, the DNA is TGTGCCAGCAGTTGGACAGGGGGGCTGGGAGATACGCAGTATTTT. Its protein is CASSWTGGLGDTQYF.

The chain is built from TRBV7-8 and TRBJ2-2, with D perhaps assigned TRBD1 or TRBD2 (5 bases each). V gave up 0 bases and J gave up 5 bases, with 13 bases separating them. Germline CDR1 is SGHVS and CDR2 is FQNEAQ. The CDR3 consists of 16 residues. This CDR3 reads CASSLAPRGPTGELFF. CDR3 bases: TGTGCCAGCAGCTTAGCGCCCCGGGGACCTACCGGGGAGCTGTTTTTT.

The rearrangement joins TRBV11-2 to TRBJ2-1; D may be TRBD2 (5 bases). CDR1 is SGHAT, CDR2 FQNNGV, per germline. Trimming took off 0 bases at V and 6 bases at J, with 12 bases between the two ends. CDR3 length equals 15 residues. Here the CDR3 reads CASSLDRGSPNEQFF. CDR3 bases: TGTGCCAGCAGCTTAGATCGGGGTAGCCCCAATGAGCAGTTCTTC.

The chain uses TRBV11-2 and TRBJ2-2; 9 bases agree with TRBD1. V shed 3 bases and J 6 bases; nucleotides not matched to a gene: 5. Looked up from germline, CDR1 is SGHAT and CDR2 is FQNNGV. There are 15 residues in the CDR3. The CDR3 nucleotides read TGTGCCAGCAGCTTTTCCCGGACAGGGGCCGGGGAGCTGTTTTTT. Translating it yields CASSFSRTGAGELFF.

The chain combines TRBV10-3 with TRBJ2-5; D remains ambiguous. In germline, CDR1 is ENHRY, CDR2 SYGVKD. This CDR3 region has 18 residues. V was cut by 4 bases and J by 0 bases, with 21 bases left in between. The CDR3 DNA reads TGTGCCATCAGTGGCCCAGGTTTGCGGTCTGGGGACCAAGAGACCCAGTACTTC. Protein: CAISGPGLRSGDQETQYF.

This clone was seen only a few times. The chain combines TRBV7-6 with TRBJ2-7; the D is unclear. The germline V gene has CDR1 SGHVS and CDR2 FNYEAQ. V gave up 2 bases and J gave up 4 bases, with 6 bases separating them. The CDR3 runs 12 residues. CDR3 in DNA: TGTGCCAGCAGCTTAACCGGATACGAGCAGTACTTC. Translation: CASSLTGYEQYF.

The chain uses TRBV7-2 and TRBJ1-2; weak D call: TRBD1 (6 bases). The V and J ends lost 3 bases and 6 bases respectively, with 14 bases between them. The CDR3 has 14 amino acids. CDR1 is SGHTA and CDR2 is FQGNSA in the germline V gene. The CDR3 here is CASSFLHGGDGYTF. In nucleotides, the CDR3 is TGTGCCAGCAGCTTCCTTCATGGGGGCGATGGCTACACCTTC.

The CDR3 DNA follows: TGTGCCAGCAGCCGGCCCAGTAAAACGGCGCTGGGACACAATGAGCAGTTCTTC. This sequence encodes CASSRPSKTALGHNEQFF. The rearrangement joins TRBV5-6 to TRBJ2-1; D may match TRBD1 or TRBD2 (5 bases each). Germline-derived CDR1 and CDR2 are SGHDT and YYEEEE. V was pared by 4 bases and J by 5 bases, with 25 bases between. The CDR3 runs to 18 residues. The entire variable domain, with the rest obtained from reference TRBV5-6 and TRBJ2-1, is as follows: DAGVTQSPTHLIKTRGQQVTLRCSPKSGHDTVSWYQQALGQGPQFIFQYYEEEERQRGNFPDRFSGHQFPNYSSELNVNALLLGDSALYLCASSRPSKTALGHNEQFFGPGTRLTVL.

The J gene is TRBJ1-5, the V gene TRBV30; D remains unclear. The germline V gene encodes CDR1 GTSNPN and CDR2 SVGIG (reference sequence). Trimming shortened V by 2 bases and J by 3 bases, and 11 bases separated the two germline ends. This CDR3 is 14 amino acids long. CDR3 nucleotides: TGTGCCTGGAGTAACAGAGACCTCAATCAGCCCCAGCATTTT. It specifies CAWSNRDLNQPQHF.

The chain combines TRBV7-9 with TRBJ2-7, with D perhaps TRBD1 (5 bases). The CDR3 length is 15 residues. V lost 1 base, J lost 3 bases, and 13 bases lay in between. Germline-derived CDR1 and CDR2 are SEHNR and FQNEAQ (reference sequence). The CDR3 region is CASSLDQGTIYEQYF. In DNA, the CDR3 is TGTGCCAGCAGCTTAGACCAGGGTACCATCTACGAGCAGTACTTC. Full variable domain (remainder filled in from reference TRBV7-9 and TRBJ2-7): DTGVSQNPRHKITKRGQNVTFRCDPISEHNRLYWYRQTLGQGPEFLTYFQNEAQLEKSRLLSDRFSAERPKGSFSTLEIQRTEQGDSAMYLCASSLDQGTIYEQYFGPGTRLTVT.

The chain employs TRBV19 and TRBJ2-5; TRBD2 agrees at 8 bases. Losses at the gene ends were 4 bases for V and 3 bases for J; bases not matched to a gene: 7. Germline V gene sequence: CDR1 LNHDA, CDR2 SQIVND (reference sequence). The CDR3 consists of 15 residues. This CDR3 reads CASSNPGLGEETQYF. In DNA, the CDR3 is TGTGCCAGTAGTAATCCGGGACTAGGCGAAGAGACCCAGTACTTC.

This clone was picked up a small number of times. In nucleotides, the CDR3 is TGTGCCAGCAGCACCCCCAACAGGTCCTCGTCGGAGCAGTACTTC. Its protein is CASSTPNRSSSEQYF. The chain carries TRBV21-1 and TRBJ2-7; the table's TRBD1 call for D was not verified on the DNA. TRBV21-1 is deemed a pseudogene. The CDR3 contains 15 residues.

Of note for this clone: A much larger clone sits a single nucleotide away, making a read error possible. DNA for the CDR3: TGTGCCAGCAGCTGGGACAGGGGCTACGAGCAGTACTTC. Encoded protein: CASSWDRGYEQYF. The chain uses TRBV27 and TRBJ2-7; 10 nucleotides line up with TRBD1. This CDR3 is built from 13 residues. Germline trimming cut 6 bases from V and 3 bases from J; bases unmatched to any gene: 2. Germline V CDR1 and CDR2: MNHEY, SMNVEV (reference sequence).